The entry below gives a single TCR beta chain sequence along with its context. This sample is part of a study of blood T cell repertoires in COVID-19. The overall study: From T cells, B-cell-depleted T cells, or PBMCs came the material, which was cDNA or gDNA.

Sequenced by immunoSEQ multiplex PCR; TCRdb stores in-frame clones only, minus some. The profile shows about 77,000 clones, roughly nine tenths of them singletons. Trimming removed 8 bases at V and 4 bases at J, with 17 bases between. Germline CDR1 is MNHEY and CDR2 is SMNVEV (reference sequence). The CDR3 sequence is 15 residues long. The gene calls are TRBV27 and TRBJ1-4; TRBD1 might be the D (6 bases). The sequencing sample was made of peripheral blood. This receptor was taken from a woman of 80 years or more with active or convalescent COVID-19. This chain's CDR3 is CASGPRWTVNEKLFF. DNA of the CDR3: TGTGCCAGCGGACCCCGTTGGACAGTTAATGAAAAACTGTTTTTT.